This T cell receptor (beta chain) emerged from a study of shared clonotypes between healthy human individuals. This clone has just a few counts. A junction end diverges from the germline sequence, so it may reflect a read error. The germline V gene has CDR1 SGHTA and CDR2 FQGNSA. This CDR3 region has 14 residues. PBMC DNA, left unsorted, was sequenced on ten immunoSEQ deep assay plates. Method: immunoSEQ multiplex PCR; TCRdb's copy keeps in-frame clones and lacks some. Altogether approximately 470,000 clones are present, over 75% being singletons, with the ten largest covering about an eighth. The sample taken for sequencing was PBMCs. The source is a woman in her forties in good health. Some clones in this sample may be carry-over from other donors' samples. V and J are TRBV7-2 and TRBJ2-3, with TRBD2 matching 9 bases. CDR3 in amino acids: CASSLAGMTDTQYF. The CDR3 DNA follows: TGTGCCAGCAGCCTAGCGGGAATGACAGATACGCAGTATTTT.